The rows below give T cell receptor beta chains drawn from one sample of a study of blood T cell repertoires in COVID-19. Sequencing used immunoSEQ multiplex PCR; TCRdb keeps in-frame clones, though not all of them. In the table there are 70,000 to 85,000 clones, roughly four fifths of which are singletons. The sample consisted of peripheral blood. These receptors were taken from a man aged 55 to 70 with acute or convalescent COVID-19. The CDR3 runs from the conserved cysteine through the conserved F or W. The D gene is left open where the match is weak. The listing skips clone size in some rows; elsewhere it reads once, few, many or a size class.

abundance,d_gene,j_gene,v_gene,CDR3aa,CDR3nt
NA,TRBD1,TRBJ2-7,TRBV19,CASRTGTGGYEQYF,TGTGCCAGTAGAACCGGGACAGGGGGCTACGAGCAGTACTTC
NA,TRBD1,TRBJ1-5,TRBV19,CASSIDPQGVQPQHF,TGTGCCAGTAGTATAGACCCCCAGGGGGTCCAGCCCCAGCATTTT
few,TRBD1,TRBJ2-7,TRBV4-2,CASSRPDRVYEQYF,TGTGCCAGCAGCCGCCCGGACAGGGTTTACGAGCAGTACTTC
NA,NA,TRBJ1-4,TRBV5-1,CASSPDPRGEKLFF,TGCGCCAGCAGTCCAGATCCCCGAGGGGAAAAACTGTTTTTT
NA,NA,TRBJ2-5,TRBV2,CASSAYLRTEETQYF,TGTGCCAGCAGTGCCTACCTCCGGACAGAAGAGACCCAGTACTTC
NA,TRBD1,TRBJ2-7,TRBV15,CATSSALDRTYEQYF,TGTGCCACCAGCAGCGCCCTGGACAGGACCTACGAGCAGTACTTC
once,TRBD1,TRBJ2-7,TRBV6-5,CASGKDRGYEQYF,TGTGCCAGCGGAAAGGACAGGGGCTACGAGCAGTACTTC
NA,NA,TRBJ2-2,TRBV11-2,CASSLTSPGELFF,TGTGCCAGCAGCTTAACGAGTCCCGGGGAGCTGTTTTTT
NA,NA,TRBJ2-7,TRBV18,CASSPIGVAEQYF,TGTGCCAGCTCACCAATCGGGGTCGCGGAGCAGTACTTC
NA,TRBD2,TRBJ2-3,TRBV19,CASSRTSGTADTQYF,TGTGCCAGTAGCCGGACTAGCGGGACCGCAGATACGCAGTATTTT
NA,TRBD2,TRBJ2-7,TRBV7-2,CASSSPSGGSEQYF,TGTGCCAGCAGCTCTCCTAGCGGGGGGAGTGAGCAGTACTTC
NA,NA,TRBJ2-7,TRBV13,CASSLKGGEQYF,TGTGCCAGCAGCTTGAAGGGGGGGGAGCAGTACTTC
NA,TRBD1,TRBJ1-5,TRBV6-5,CASSPDRDQPQHF,TGTGCCAGCAGCCCCGACAGGGATCAGCCCCAGCATTTT
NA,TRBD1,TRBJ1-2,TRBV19,CASKITGDHNYGYTF,TGTGCCAGTAAGATCACAGGGGATCATAACTATGGCTACACCTTC
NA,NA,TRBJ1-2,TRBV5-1,CASSFSGNYGYTF,TGCGCCAGCAGCTTCTCAGGGAACTATGGCTACACCTTC
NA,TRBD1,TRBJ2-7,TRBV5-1,CASSRDRGNDEQYF,TGCGCCAGCAGCAGGGACAGGGGGAACGACGAGCAGTACTTC
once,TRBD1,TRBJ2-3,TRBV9,CASSVLDRGTDTQYF,TGTGCCAGCAGCGTACTGGACAGGGGCACAGATACGCAGTATTTT
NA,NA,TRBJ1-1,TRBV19,CASSIERGQNTEAFF,TGTGCCAGTAGTATTGAGAGAGGACAGAACACTGAAGCTTTCTTT
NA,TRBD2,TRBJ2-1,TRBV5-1,CASTSGGTINEQFF,TGCGCCAGCACCTCGGGAGGGACGATCAATGAGCAGTTCTTC
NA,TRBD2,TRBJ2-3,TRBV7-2,CASSSRLAGDTQYF,TGTGCCAGCAGCTCTAGACTAGCGGGAGATACGCAGTATTTT
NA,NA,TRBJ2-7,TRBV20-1,CSARQAYEQYF,TGCAGTGCTAGACAGGCCTACGAGCAGTACTTC
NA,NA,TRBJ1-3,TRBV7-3,CASSLTGLSGNTIYF,TGTGCCAGCAGCTTAACAGGACTCTCTGGAAACACCATATATTTT
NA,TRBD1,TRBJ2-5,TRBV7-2,CASETGGQETQYF,TGTGCCAGCGAAACAGGGGGCCAAGAGACCCAGTACTTC
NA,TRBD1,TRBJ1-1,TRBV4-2,CASSQGPQGDTEAFF,TGTGCCAGCAGCCAAGGTCCCCAGGGGGACACTGAAGCTTTCTTT
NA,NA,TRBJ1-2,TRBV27,CASSPRRGSNGYTF,TGTGCCAGCAGTCCCCGGCGGGGGTCTAATGGCTACACCTTC
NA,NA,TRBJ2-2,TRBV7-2,CASRLSPGTGELFF,TGTGCCAGCAGATTATCCCCAGGGACCGGGGAGCTGTTTTTT
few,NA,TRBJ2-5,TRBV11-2,CASSSQVQETQYF,TGTGCCAGCAGCTCGCAAGTCCAGGAGACCCAGTACTTC
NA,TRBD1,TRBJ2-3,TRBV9,CASSVTGATDTQYF,TGTGCCAGCAGCGTGACAGGGGCGACAGATACGCAGTATTTT
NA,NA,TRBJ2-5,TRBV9,CASSPPRETQYF,TGTGCCAGCAGCCCCCCTCGGGAGACCCAGTACTTC
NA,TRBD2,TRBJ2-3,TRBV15,CATSRSGGAFSDTQYF,TGTGCCACCAGCAGAAGCGGGGGGGCCTTTTCAGATACGCAGTATTTT
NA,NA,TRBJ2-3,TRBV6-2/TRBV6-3,CASSYPFSDTQYF,TGTGCCAGCAGTTACCCGTTTTCAGATACGCAGTATTTT
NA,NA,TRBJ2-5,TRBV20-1,CSASSSEAQYF,TGCAGTGCGTCGTCTAGCGAGGCCCAGTACTTC
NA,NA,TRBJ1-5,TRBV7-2,CASSVGREQPQHF,TGTGCCAGCAGCGTCGGGAGGGAACAGCCCCAGCATTTT
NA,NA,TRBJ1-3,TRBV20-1,CSASPVPSGNTIYF,TGCAGTGCTAGTCCAGTCCCATCTGGAAACACCATATATTTT
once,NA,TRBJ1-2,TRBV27,CASSRGGYNGYTF,TGTGCCAGCAGTCGCGGGGGATACAATGGCTACACCTTC
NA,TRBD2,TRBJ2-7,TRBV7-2,CASSGTSGYEQYF,TGTGCCAGCAGCGGGACTAGCGGCTACGAGCAGTACTTC
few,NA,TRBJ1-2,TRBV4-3,CASSQDYTGTYGYTF,TGCGCCAGCAGCCAAGATTACACAGGAACCTATGGCTACACCTTC
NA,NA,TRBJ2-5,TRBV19,CASSFGSQETQYF,TGTGCCAGTAGTTTTGGCAGCCAAGAGACCCAGTACTTC
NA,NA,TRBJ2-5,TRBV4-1,CASSRLESETQYF,TGCGCCAGCAGCCGCCTAGAGTCGGAGACCCAGTACTTC
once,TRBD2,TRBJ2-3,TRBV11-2,CASQQVPPDSGRAGDTQYF,TGTGCCAGCCAACAAGTCCCCCCCGATAGCGGGAGGGCCGGGGATACGCAGTATTTT
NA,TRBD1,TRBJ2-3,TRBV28,CASSGTGAKGTQYF,TGTGCCAGCAGCGGGACAGGGGCCAAGGGTACGCAGTATTTT
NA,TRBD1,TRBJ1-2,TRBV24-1,CATSDPRTGSDNYGYTF,TGTGCCACCAGTGATCCAAGGACAGGGAGCGATAACTATGGCTACACCTTC
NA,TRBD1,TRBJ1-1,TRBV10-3,CAISERAGGSTEAFF,TGTGCCATCAGTGAGCGGGCAGGGGGTTCTACTGAAGCTTTCTTT
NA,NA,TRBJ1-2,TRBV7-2,CASSHTTAPNYGYTF,TGTGCCAGCAGCCACACGACAGCCCCTAACTATGGCTACACCTTC
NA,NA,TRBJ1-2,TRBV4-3,CASSPQQGFGYTF,TGCGCCAGCAGCCCCCAACAGGGTTTTGGCTACACCTTC
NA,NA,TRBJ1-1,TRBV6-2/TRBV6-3,CASSVRRGEGRSRNTEAFF,TGTGCCAGCAGTGTCCGCCGTGGGGAGGGGCGGTCAAGGAACACTGAAGCTTTCTTT
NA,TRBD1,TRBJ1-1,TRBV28,CASSPGTGAEAFF,TGTGCCAGCAGTCCCGGGACAGGGGCTGAAGCTTTCTTT
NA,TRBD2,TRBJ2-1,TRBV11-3,CASSLETSGALGGNEQFF,TGTGCCAGCAGCTTAGAGACTAGCGGGGCTTTGGGTGGGAATGAGCAGTTCTTC
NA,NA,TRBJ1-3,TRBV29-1,CSVGEVSNTIYF,TGCAGCGTTGGGGAGGTGTCGAACACCATATATTTT
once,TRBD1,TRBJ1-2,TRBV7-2,CASSSRQGRDGYTF,TGTGCCAGCAGCTCCCGACAGGGAAGGGATGGCTACACCTTC
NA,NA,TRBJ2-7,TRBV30,CAWSPRGGEQYF,TGTGCCTGGAGTCCCCGGGGAGGCGAGCAGTACTTC
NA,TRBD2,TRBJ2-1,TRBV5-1,CASSLTTSGSNEQFF,TGCGCCAGCAGCTTGACGACTAGCGGGTCCAATGAGCAGTTCTTC
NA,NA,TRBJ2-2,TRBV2,CASSVYGNTGELFF,TGTGCCAGCAGTGTGTACGGTAACACCGGGGAGCTGTTTTTT
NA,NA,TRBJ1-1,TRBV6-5,CASSYGHPYEAFF,TGTGCCAGCAGTTATGGACACCCATATGAAGCTTTCTTT
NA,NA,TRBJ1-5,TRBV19,CASSPGRGSNQPQHF,TGTGCCAGTAGTCCGGGACGGGGGAGCAATCAGCCCCAGCATTTT
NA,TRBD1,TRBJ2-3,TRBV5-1,CASSPMWGQKNTDTQYF,TGCGCCAGCAGTCCGATGTGGGGACAGAAAAACACAGATACGCAGTATTTT
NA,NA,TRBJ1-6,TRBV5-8,CASSSGRSYNSPLHF,TGTGCCAGCAGCTCTGGGCGCTCCTATAATTCACCCCTCCACTTT